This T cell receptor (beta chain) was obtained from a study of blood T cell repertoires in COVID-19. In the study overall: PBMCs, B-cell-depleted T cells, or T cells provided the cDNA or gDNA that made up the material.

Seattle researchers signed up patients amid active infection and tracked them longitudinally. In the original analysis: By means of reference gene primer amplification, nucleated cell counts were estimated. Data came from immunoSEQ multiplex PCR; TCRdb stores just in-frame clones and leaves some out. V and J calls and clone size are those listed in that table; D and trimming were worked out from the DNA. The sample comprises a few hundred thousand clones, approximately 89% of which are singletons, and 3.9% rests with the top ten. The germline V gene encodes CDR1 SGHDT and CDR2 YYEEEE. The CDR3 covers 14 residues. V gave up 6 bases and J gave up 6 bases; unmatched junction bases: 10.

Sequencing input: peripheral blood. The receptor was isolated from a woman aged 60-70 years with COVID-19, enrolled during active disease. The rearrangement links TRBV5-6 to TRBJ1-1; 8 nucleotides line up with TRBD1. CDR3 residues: CASTTLRGLAEAFF. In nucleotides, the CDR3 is TGTGCCAGCACCACACTCAGGGGGCTGGCTGAAGCTTTCTTT.